One and the same sample provided the 4 T cell receptor beta chains below, sequenced in a study of cytomegalovirus exposure and HLA in healthy donors. Primers included in the PCR were 60 Vbeta and 13 Jbeta primers. Libraries were prepared by immunoSEQ multiplex PCR; TCRdb keeps only in-frame clonotypes and omits some of them. The sample records nearly 300,000 clones, 75% to 90% being singletons. Sequenced input: PBMCs. The receptors derive from a man aged 40-49 years in good health and CMV-seropositive.

The J gene is TRBJ1-4, the V gene TRBV27; D may be TRBD1 (5 bases). Trimming stripped 5 bases from V and 14 bases from J, with 24 bases between. Germline values: CDR1 MNHEY, CDR2 SMNVEV (reference sequence). This CDR3 region has 15 residues. Written as DNA, the CDR3 is TGTGCCAGCAGTCTCACAGTGGGCGAAGTGGGGGGTCTGTTTTTT. The encoded protein is CASSLTVGEVGGLFF.

The rearrangement links TRBV29-1 to TRBJ2-1; weak D call: TRBD2 (5 bases). From germline, CDR1 is SQVTM and CDR2 ANQGSEA. Trimming took 6 bases from V and 8 from J, leaving 8 bases between them. The CDR3 runs 10 residues. CDR3 coding DNA: TGCAGCGTGACGGGGTATGAGCAGTTCTTC. Amino acids: CSVTGYEQFF.

This chain links TRBV19 with TRBJ1-1; D remains unclear. Germline values: CDR1 LNHDA, CDR2 SQIVND (reference sequence). The CDR3 runs to 13 residues. V lost 3 bases and J lost 6, with 11 bases in between. CDR3 sequence reads: CASSMGAWAEAFF. CDR3 in DNA: TGTGCCAGTAGTATGGGAGCCTGGGCTGAAGCTTTCTTT.

This chain joins TRBV27 and TRBJ1-2; a possible D gene is TRBD1 (6 bases). V lost 6 bases to trimming and J lost 4 bases, with 18 bases between them. The V gene's germline CDR1 is MNHEY and CDR2 SMNVEV (reference sequence). CDR3 length: 15 amino acids. The CDR3 loop reads CASRRDTREVYGYTF. In DNA form, the CDR3 reads TGTGCCAGCAGGAGGGACACAAGGGAAGTCTATGGCTACACCTTC.